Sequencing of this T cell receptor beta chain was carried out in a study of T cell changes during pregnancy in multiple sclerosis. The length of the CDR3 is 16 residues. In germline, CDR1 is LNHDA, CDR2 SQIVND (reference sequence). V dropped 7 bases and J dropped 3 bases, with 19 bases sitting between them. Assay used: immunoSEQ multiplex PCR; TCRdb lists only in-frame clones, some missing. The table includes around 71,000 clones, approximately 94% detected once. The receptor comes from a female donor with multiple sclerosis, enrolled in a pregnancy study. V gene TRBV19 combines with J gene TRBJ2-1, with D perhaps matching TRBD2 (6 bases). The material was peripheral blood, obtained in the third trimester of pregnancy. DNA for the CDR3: TGTGCCAGTAAGGGGTCGGGCGGGACTGTCTACAATGAGCAGTTCTTC. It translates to CASKGSGGTVYNEQFF. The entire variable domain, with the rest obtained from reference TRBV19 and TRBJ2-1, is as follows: DGGITQSPKYLFRKEGQNVTLSCEQNLNHDAMYWYRQDPGQGLRLIYYSQIVNDFQKGDIAEGYSVSREKKESFPLTVTSAQKNPTAFYLCASKGSGGTVYNEQFFGPGTRLTVL.